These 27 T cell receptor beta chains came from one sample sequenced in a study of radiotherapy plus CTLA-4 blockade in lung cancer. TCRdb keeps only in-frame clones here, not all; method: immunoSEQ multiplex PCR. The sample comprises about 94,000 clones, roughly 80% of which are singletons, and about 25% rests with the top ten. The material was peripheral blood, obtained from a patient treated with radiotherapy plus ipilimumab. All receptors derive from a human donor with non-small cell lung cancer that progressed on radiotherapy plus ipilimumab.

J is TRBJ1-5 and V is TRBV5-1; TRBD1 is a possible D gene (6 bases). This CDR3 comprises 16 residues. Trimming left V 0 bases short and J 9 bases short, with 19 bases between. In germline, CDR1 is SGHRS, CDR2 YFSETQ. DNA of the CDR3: TGCGCCAGCAGCTTGGAGTCGTTGGGGGGGCGGAGGCCCCAGCATTTT. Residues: CASSLESLGGRRPQHF.

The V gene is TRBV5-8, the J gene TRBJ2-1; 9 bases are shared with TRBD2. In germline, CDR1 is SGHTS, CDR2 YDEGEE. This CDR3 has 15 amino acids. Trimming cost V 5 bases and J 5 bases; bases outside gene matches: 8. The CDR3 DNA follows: TGTGCCAGCAGACAAAGCGGGAGGCCCCACAATGAGCAGTTCTTC. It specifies CASRQSGRPHNEQFF.

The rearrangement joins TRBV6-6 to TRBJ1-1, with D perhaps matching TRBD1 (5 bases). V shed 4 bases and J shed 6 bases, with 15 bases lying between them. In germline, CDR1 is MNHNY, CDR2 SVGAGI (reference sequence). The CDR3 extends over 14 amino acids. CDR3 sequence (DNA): TGTGCCAGCAGTTCAGGGTTTAGGTTCGCTGAAGCTTTCTTT. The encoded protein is CASSSGFRFAEAFF.

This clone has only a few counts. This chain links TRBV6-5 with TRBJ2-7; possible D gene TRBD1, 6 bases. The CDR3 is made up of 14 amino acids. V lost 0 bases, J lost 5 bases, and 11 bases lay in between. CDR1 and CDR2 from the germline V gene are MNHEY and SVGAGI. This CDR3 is CASSYSAGADEQYV. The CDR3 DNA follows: TGTGCCAGCAGTTACTCGGCAGGGGCGGACGAGCAGTACGTC.

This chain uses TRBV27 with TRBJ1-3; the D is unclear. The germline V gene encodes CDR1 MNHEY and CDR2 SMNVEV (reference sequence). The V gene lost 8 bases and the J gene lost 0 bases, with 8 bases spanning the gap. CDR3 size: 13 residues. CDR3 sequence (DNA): TGTGCCAGCCGACCGAACTCTGGAAACACCATATATTTT. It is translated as CASRPNSGNTIYF.

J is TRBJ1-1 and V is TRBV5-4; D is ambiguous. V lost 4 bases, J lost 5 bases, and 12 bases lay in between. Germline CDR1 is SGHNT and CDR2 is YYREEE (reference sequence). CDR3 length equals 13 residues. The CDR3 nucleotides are TGTGCCAGCAGCGAAGGGATGAGGACTGAAGCTTTCTTT. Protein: CASSEGMRTEAFF.

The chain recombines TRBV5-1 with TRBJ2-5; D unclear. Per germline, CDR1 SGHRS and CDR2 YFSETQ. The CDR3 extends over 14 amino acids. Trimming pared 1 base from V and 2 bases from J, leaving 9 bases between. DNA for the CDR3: TGCGCCAGCAGCTTGCTAGACCCTCAAGAGACCCAGTACTTC. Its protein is CASSLLDPQETQYF.

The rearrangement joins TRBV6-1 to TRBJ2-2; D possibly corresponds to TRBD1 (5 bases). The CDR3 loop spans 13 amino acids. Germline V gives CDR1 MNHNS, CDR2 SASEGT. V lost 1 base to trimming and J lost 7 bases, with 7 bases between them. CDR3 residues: CASSEVGLGELFF. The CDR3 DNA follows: TGTGCCAGCAGTGAAGTGGGGCTCGGGGAGCTGTTTTTT.

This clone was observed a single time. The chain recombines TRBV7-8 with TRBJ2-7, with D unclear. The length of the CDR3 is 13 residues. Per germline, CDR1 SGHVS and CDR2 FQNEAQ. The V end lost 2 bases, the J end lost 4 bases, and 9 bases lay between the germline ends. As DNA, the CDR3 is TGTGCCAGCAGCTTACATGGCGTTTACGAGCAGTACGTC. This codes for CASSLHGVYEQYV.

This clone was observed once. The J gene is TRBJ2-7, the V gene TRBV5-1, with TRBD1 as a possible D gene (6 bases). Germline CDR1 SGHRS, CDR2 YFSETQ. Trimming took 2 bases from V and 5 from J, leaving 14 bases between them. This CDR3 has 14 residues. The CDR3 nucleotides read TGCGCCAGCAGCTTTGAGGGGGTCACGGACGAGCAGTACTTC. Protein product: CASSFEGVTDEQYF. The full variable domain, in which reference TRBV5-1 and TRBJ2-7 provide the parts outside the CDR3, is KAGVTQTPRYLIKTRGQQVTLSCSPISGHRSVSWYQQTPGQGLQFLFEYFSETQRNKGNFPGRFSGRQFSNSRSEMNVSTLELGDSALYLCASSFEGVTDEQYFGPGTRLTVT.

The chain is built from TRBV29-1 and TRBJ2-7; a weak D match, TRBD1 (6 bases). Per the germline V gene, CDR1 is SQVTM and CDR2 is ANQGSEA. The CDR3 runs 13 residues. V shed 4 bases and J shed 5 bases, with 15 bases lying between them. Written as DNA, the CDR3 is TGCAGCGTTGTTACCGGGACATCCCACGAGCAGTACTTC. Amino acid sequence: CSVVTGTSHEQYF.

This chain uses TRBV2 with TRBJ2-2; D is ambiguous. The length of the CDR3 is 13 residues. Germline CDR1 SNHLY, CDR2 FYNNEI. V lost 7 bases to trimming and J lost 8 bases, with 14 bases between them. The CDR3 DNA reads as TGTGCCAGCAACCCCGACCCCGTAGGGGAGCTGTTTTTT. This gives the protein CASNPDPVGELFF.

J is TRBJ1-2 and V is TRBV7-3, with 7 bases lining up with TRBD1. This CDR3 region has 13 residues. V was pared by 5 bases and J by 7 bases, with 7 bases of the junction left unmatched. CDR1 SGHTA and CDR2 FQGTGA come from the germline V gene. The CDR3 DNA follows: TGTGCCAGCAGCCCAGGGGGGGGCCTTGGCTACACCTTC. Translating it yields CASSPGGGLGYTF.

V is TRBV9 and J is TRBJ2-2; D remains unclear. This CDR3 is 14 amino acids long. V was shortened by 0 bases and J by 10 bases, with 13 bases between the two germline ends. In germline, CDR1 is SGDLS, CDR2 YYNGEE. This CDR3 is CASSVEGRPVELFF. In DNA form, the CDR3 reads TGTGCCAGCAGCGTAGAAGGACGGCCGGTGGAGCTGTTTTTT.

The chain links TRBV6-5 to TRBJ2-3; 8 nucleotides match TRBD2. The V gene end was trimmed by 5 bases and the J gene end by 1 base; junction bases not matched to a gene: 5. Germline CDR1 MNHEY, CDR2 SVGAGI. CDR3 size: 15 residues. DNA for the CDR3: TGTGCCAGCAGTCAGACTAGCGCCCGCACAGATACGCAGTATTTT. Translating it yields CASSQTSARTDTQYF.

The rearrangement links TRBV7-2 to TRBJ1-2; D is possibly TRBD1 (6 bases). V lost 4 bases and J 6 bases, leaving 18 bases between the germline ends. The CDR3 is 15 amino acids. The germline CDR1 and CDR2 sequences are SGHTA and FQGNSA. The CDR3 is CASSSSVSRGDGYTF. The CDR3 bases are TGTGCCAGCAGCTCCAGTGTGAGCAGGGGAGATGGCTACACCTTC.

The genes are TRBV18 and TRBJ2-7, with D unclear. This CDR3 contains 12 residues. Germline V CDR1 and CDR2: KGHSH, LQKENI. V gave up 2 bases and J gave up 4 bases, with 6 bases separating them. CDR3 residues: CASSPDRYEQYF. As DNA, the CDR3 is TGTGCCAGCTCACCAGATAGATACGAGCAGTACTTC.

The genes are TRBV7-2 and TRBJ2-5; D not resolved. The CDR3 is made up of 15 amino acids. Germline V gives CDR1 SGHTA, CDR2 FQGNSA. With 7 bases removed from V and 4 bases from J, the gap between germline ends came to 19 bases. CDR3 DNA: TGTGCCAGCACCCCGGGCTTTACGGGTGGAGAGACCCAGTACTTC. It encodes CASTPGFTGGETQYF. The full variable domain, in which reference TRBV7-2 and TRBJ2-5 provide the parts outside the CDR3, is GAGVSQSPSNKVTEKGKDVELRCDPISGHTALYWYRQSLGQGLEFLIYFQGNSAPDKSGLPSDRFSAERTGGSVSTLTIQRTQQEDSAVYLCASTPGFTGGETQYFGPGTRLLVL.

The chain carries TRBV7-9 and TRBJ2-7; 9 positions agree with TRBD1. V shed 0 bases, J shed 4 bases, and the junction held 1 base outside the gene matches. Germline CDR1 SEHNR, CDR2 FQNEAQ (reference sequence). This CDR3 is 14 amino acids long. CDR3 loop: CASSLAGQGYEQYF. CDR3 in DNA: TGTGCCAGCAGCTTAGCGGGACAGGGTTACGAGCAGTACTTC.

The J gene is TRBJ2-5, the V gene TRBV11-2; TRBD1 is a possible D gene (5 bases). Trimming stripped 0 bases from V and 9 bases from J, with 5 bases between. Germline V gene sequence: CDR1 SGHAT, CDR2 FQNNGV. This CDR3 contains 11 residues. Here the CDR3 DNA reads TGTGCCAGCAGCTTAGAAGGGGCCCAGTACTTC. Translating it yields CASSLEGAQYF.

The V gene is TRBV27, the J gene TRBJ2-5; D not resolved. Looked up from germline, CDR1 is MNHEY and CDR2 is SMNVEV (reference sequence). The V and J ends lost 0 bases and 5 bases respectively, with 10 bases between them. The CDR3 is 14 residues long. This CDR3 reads CASSLSPLGETQYF. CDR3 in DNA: TGTGCCAGCAGTTTATCCCCCCTCGGGGAGACCCAGTACTTC.

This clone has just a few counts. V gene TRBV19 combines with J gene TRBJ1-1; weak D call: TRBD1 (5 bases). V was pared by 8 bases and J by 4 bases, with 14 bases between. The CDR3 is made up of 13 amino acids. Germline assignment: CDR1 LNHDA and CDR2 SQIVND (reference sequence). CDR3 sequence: CASGVGRATEAFF. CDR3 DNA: TGTGCCAGTGGTGTGGGCAGGGCCACTGAAGCTTTCTTT.

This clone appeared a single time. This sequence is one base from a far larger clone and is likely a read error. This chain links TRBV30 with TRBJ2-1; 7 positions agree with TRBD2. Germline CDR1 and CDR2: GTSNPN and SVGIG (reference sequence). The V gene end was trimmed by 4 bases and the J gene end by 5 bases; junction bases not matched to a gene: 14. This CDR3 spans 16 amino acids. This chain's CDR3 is CAWTFGGRGSNNEQFF. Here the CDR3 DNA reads TGTGCCTGGACTTTCGGGGGGAGGGGATCTAACAATGAGCAGTTCTTC.

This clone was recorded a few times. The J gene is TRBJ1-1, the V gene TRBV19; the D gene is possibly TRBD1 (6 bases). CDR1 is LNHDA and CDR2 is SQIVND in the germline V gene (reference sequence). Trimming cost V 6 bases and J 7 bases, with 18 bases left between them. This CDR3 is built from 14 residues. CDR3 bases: TGTGCCAGTAGGACCGGACAGCTAGCACTTGAAGCTTTCTTT. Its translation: CASRTGQLALEAFF.

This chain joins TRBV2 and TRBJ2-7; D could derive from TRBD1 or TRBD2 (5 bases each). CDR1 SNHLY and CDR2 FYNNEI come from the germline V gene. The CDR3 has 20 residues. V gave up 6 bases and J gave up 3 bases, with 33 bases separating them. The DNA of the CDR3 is TGTGCCAGCAGAGATATTCGACGTCTCGGGGACCCTGGTCGGTACTACGAGCAGTACTTC. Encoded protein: CASRDIRRLGDPGRYYEQYF.

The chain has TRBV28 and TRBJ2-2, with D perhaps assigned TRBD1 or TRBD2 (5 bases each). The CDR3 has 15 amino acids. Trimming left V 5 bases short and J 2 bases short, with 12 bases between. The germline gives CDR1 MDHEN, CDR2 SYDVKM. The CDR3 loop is CASSTGTPNTGELFF. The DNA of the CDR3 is TGTGCCAGCAGTACCGGGACCCCTAACACCGGGGAGCTGTTTTTT.

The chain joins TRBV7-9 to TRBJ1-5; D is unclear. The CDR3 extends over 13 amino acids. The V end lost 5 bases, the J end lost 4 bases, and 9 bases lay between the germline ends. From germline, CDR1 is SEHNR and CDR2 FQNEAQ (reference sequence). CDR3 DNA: TGTGCCAGCAGCCCGTTTGAGAATCAGCCCCAGCATTTT. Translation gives CASSPFENQPQHF.